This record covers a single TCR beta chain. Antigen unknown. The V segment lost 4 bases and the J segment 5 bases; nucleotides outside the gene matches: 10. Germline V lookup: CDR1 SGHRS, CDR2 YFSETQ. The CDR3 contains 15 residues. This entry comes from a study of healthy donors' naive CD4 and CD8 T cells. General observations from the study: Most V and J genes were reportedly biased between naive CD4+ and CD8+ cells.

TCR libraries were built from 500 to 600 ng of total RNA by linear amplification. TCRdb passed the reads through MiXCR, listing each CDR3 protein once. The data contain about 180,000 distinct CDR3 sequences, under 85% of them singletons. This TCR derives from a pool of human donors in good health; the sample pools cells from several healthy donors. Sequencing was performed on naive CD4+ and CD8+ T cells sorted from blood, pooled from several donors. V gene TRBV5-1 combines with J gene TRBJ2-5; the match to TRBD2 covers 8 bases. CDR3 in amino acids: CASSAGTRERETQYF. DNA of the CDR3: TGCGCCAGCAGCGCCGGGACTAGGGAACGGGAGACCCAGTACTTC.